A single sample is the source of the 5 T cell receptor beta chains below, sequenced in a study of blood T cells in healthy people across ages. A sample-barcoded 5' primer and a J-beta primer mix were used in a second PCR of roughly 7 to 12 cycles. TCRdb itself ran the 5' RACE reads through MiXCR, one entry per CDR3 protein. This table has over 1,500,000 distinct CDR3 sequences, about two fifths appearing once. The sample comprised blood. All receptors come from a human donor in good health.

This clonotype was counted a few times. This chain links TRBV2 with TRBJ1-1; no reliable D call. Germline loops: CDR1 SNHLY, CDR2 FYNNEI. This CDR3 is 14 amino acids long. Trimming removed 5 bases at V and 7 bases at J, with 17 bases between. CDR3 residues: CASSQLITAGEAFF. The CDR3 DNA sequence: TGTGCCAGCAGTCAACTCATAACGGCGGGTGAAGCTTTCTTT.

This chain connects TRBV6-2 or TRBV6-3 to TRBJ2-6; no reliable D call. The CDR3 has 17 amino acids. CDR1 is MNHEY and CDR2 is SVGEGT in the germline V gene. V lost 6 bases to trimming and J lost 0 bases, with 15 bases between them. The CDR3 protein is CASSLLRLISGANVLTF. The CDR3 nucleotides are TGTGCCAGCAGCCTTTTGAGACTGATCTCTGGGGCCAACGTCCTGACTTTC.

This clonotype has a count of ten or more. J is TRBJ2-5 and V is TRBV20-1; D call uncertain. The V end was cut by 8 bases, the J end by 5 bases, with 6 bases between. Germline V gene data show CDR1 as DFQATT and CDR2 as SNEGSKA (reference sequence). The CDR3 contains 9 residues. Written as DNA, the CDR3 is TGCAGTCTAGAGGAGACCCAGTACTTC. It yields the protein CSLEETQYF.

The rearrangement joins TRBV16 to TRBJ1-1, with TRBD1 as a possible D gene (5 bases). The CDR3 is 12 amino acids. Germline assignment: CDR1 KGHSY and CDR2 FQNENV. The germline V and J ends were trimmed by 4 bases and 10 bases, with 13 bases remaining between them. DNA of the CDR3: TGTGCCAGCAGCCTAACCGGGACCCGAGCTTTCTTT. Protein: CASSLTGTRAFF.

This clonotype has only a few counts. The chain recombines TRBV7-2 with TRBJ2-1; 7 bases are shared with TRBD2. Trimming took 2 bases from V and 12 from J; bases not matched to a gene: 19. The germline V gene has CDR1 SGHTA and CDR2 FQGNSA. CDR3 length equals 17 residues. The CDR3 is CASSLFGGGIQTSRQFF. Written as DNA, the CDR3 is TGTGCCAGCAGCTTATTCGGCGGGGGAATACAAACATCAAGGCAGTTCTTC.